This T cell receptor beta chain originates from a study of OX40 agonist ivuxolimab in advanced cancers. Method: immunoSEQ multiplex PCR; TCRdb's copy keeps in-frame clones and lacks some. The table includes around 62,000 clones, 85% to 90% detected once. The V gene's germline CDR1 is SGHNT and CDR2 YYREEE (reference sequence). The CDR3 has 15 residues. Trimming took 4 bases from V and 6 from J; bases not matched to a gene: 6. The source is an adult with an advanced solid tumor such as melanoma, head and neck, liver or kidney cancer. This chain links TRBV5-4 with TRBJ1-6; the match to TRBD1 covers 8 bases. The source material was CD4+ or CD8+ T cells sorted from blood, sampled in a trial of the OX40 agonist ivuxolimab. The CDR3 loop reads CASSRQQGVNSPLHF. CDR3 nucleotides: TGTGCCAGCAGCCGACAACAGGGGGTTAATTCACCCCTCCACTTT.